The 11 T cell receptor beta chains in this list originate from one sample, sequenced in a study of blood T cell repertoires in COVID-19. Sequencing was performed with immunoSEQ multiplex PCR; in TCRdb, only in-frame clones are kept and a portion is missing. The sample consists of about 200,000 clones, about 91% of them appearing once. Sequenced input: peripheral blood. Source of these receptors: a woman between 35 and 50 years old with acute or convalescent COVID-19.

V usage is TRBV2 and J usage is TRBJ2-2; 7 nucleotides line up with TRBD2. This CDR3 spans 14 amino acids. The germline V gene encodes CDR1 SNHLY and CDR2 FYNNEI. V lost 8 bases to trimming and J lost 3 bases; unmatched junction nucleotides: 6. This chain's CDR3 is CASGRDYDTGELFF. The CDR3 nucleotides read TGTGCCAGCGGACGGGACTATGACACCGGGGAGCTGTTTTTT.

The rearrangement links TRBV7-2 to TRBJ1-4, with TRBD1 matching over 10 bases. CDR1 is SGHTA and CDR2 is FQGNSA in the germline V gene. CDR3 length: 16 residues. Trimming cost V 4 bases and J 7 bases; bases outside gene matches: 9. In nucleotides, the CDR3 is TGTGCCAGCAGCTCCTTCGAGGGGACAGGGGTTGAAAAACTGTTTTTT. Translating it yields CASSSFEGTGVEKLFF.

This chain uses TRBV3-1 (or the pseudogene TRBV3-2) with TRBJ2-5; tentatively, D is TRBD1 (6 bases). The V and J ends lost 4 bases and 0 bases respectively, with 9 bases between them. Per germline, CDR1 LGHDT and CDR2 YNNKEL (reference sequence). The CDR3 extends over 14 amino acids. In DNA, the CDR3 is TGTGCCAGCAGCCTGGGACACTACCAAGAGACCCAGTACTTC. Translation: CASSLGHYQETQYF.

This chain's CDR3 is CASSPAGGRSPLHF. CDR3 nucleotides: TGTGCCAGCAGCCCCGCCGGGGGGCGGTCACCCCTCCACTTT. This chain links TRBV9 with TRBJ1-6, with D possibly being TRBD1 (6 bases). The germline V gene encodes CDR1 SGDLS and CDR2 YYNGEE. With 4 bases removed from V and 10 bases from J, the gap between germline ends came to 15 bases. CDR3 length equals 14 residues. Supplemented by reference TRBV9 and TRBJ1-6, the full variable domain reads DSGVTQTPKHLITATGQRVTLRCSPRSGDLSVYWYQQSLDQGLQFLIQYYNGEERAKGNILERFSAQQFPDLHSELNLSSLELGDSALYFCASSPAGGRSPLHFGNGTRLTVT.

The count of this clone is one. The chain combines TRBV10-3 with TRBJ2-6; 7 nucleotides agree with TRBD1. CDR1 is ENHRY, CDR2 SYGVKD, per germline. V was clipped by 10 bases and J by 0 bases; unmatched bases: 9. The CDR3 loop spans 16 amino acids. Written as DNA, the CDR3 is TGTGCCACCAGGGGACAGAGTCGCTCTGGGGCCAACGTCCTGACTTTC. The encoded protein is CATRGQSRSGANVLTF.

V usage is TRBV15 and J usage is TRBJ2-1; 9 positions match TRBD2. The CDR3 contains 19 residues. V dropped 5 bases and J dropped 3; count of bases not matched to a gene: 17. Looked up from germline, CDR1 is LNHNV and CDR2 is YYDKDF (reference sequence). CDR3 in DNA: TGTGCCACCAGCCGGGGAGTAGAAGCGGGGGGCACTAGCTACAATGAGCAGTTCTTC. Its protein is CATSRGVEAGGTSYNEQFF. The whole variable domain, remainder taken from reference TRBV15 and TRBJ2-1, is DAMVIQNPRYQVTQFGKPVTLSCSQTLNHNVMYWYQQKSSQAPKLLFHYYDKDFNNEADTPDNFQSRRPNTSFCFLDIRSPGLGDTAMYLCATSRGVEAGGTSYNEQFFGPGTRLTVL.

CDR3 bases: TGTGCCATCAGTGTAGACAGGGGTACGGATGAGCAGTTCTTC. This codes for CAISVDRGTDEQFF. The genes are TRBV10-3 and TRBJ2-1; 8 bases agree with TRBD1. The CDR3 runs 14 residues. The J segment lost 8 bases and the V segment lost 4 bases, leaving 7 bases of the junction unmatched. Germline values: CDR1 ENHRY, CDR2 SYGVKD.

Comment on this clone: Other DNA sequences of this sample code for an identical CDR3. V is TRBV3-1 (or the pseudogene TRBV3-2) and J is TRBJ1-1, with TRBD1 identical over 7 bases. Germline values: CDR1 LGHDT, CDR2 YNNKEL (reference sequence). V shed 4 bases, J shed 10 bases, and the junction held 6 bases outside the gene matches. The CDR3 is made up of 12 amino acids. The CDR3 DNA sequence: TGTGCCAGCAGCCTCCGACAGGGAGGAGCTTTCTTT. Protein product: CASSLRQGGAFF.

This chain links TRBV12-3 or TRBV12-4 with TRBJ1-2; D is unresolved. V lost 6 bases to trimming and J lost 3 bases, with 11 bases between them. The CDR3 has 13 residues. CDR3 residues: CASRSAGYYGYTF. The CDR3 nucleotides read TGTGCCAGCAGATCAGCGGGGTACTATGGCTACACCTTC.

The chain employs TRBV27 and TRBJ2-1, with 12 nucleotides matching TRBD2. Per germline, CDR1 MNHEY and CDR2 SMNVEV (reference sequence). The CDR3 runs to 14 residues. The V and J ends lost 2 bases and 10 bases, in that order; junction bases with no gene match: 3. The CDR3 reads CASSLLAGGEEQFF. CDR3 in DNA: TGTGCCAGCAGTTTACTAGCGGGGGGGGAAGAGCAGTTCTTC.

The chain is built from TRBV5-1 and TRBJ2-7, with TRBD2 matching over 7 bases. Germline V gene lookup returns CDR1 SGHRS and CDR2 YFSETQ. The CDR3 covers 13 residues. Trimming took 0 bases from V and 7 from J; bases not matched to a gene: 4. The chain's CDR3 is CASSLDGGVEQYV. CDR3 sequence (DNA): TGCGCCAGCAGCTTGGATGGGGGGGTGGAGCAGTACGTC.